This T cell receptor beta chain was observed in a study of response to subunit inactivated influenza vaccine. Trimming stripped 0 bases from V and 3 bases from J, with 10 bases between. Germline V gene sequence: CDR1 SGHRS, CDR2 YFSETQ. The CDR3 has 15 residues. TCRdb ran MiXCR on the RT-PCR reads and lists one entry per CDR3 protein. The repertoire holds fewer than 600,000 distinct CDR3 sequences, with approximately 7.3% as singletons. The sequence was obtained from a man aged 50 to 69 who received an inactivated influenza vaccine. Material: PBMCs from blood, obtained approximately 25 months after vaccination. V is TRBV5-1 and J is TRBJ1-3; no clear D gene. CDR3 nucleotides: TGCGCCAGCAGCTTGGTACAGAACGATGGAAACACCATATATTTT. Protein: CASSLVQNDGNTIYF.